Shown below are 31 T cell receptor beta chains from a single sample sequenced in a study of regulatory T cells in long-lasting Graves disease. The time point denotes: newly diagnosed GD, antithyroid drugs for less than 3 months. Extracted PBMC RNA gave rise to the TCR library. Relying on iRepertoire HTBI primers and Arm-PCR of CDR3 regions, the team built TCR beta libraries. TCRdb re-called the multiplex PCR reads with MiXCR, one entry per CDR3 protein. The data contain about 240,000 distinct CDR3 sequences, roughly a fifth of them seen just once; the ten biggest clones take up approximately 15%. Sequenced here: peripheral blood mononuclear cells (PBMCs), sampled at new diagnosis, from a patient treated with antithyroid drugs. The receptors were sampled from a female donor with Graves disease.

This clonotype was seen repeatedly, ten times or more. The chain couples TRBV12-3 or TRBV12-4 to TRBJ1-1; D might be TRBD1 (6 bases). This CDR3 is built from 16 residues. The V end was cut by 4 bases, the J end by 0 bases, with 15 bases between. CDR3 in amino acids: CASSSGQRGMNTEAFF. CDR3 DNA sequence: TGTGCCAGCAGTTCTGGACAGAGGGGAATGAACACTGAAGCTTTCTTT.

The chain couples TRBV7-9 to TRBJ1-1, with TRBD1 as a possible D gene (5 bases). This CDR3 contains 14 residues. CDR1 is SEHNR, CDR2 FQNEAQ, per germline (reference sequence). V was trimmed by 2 bases and J by 1 base, leaving 8 bases between them. This CDR3 reads CASSLIQANTEAFF. Written as DNA, the CDR3 is TGTGCCAGCAGCTTAATACAGGCGAACACTGAAGCTTTCTTT.

This clonotype was seen many times. J is TRBJ2-1 and V is TRBV7-9; 9 positions agree with TRBD2. V trimming: 3 bases; J trimming: 6 bases; junction bases outside the gene matches: 9. Looked up from germline, CDR1 is SEHNR and CDR2 is FQNEAQ (reference sequence). The CDR3 length is 16 residues. CDR3 coding DNA: TGTGCCAGCAGCTTGAGTAGCGGGAGACGAGGCAATGAGCAGTTCTTC. Protein sequence: CASSLSSGRRGNEQFF.

V and J are TRBV4-1 and TRBJ1-5; 9 positions agree with TRBD1. The CDR3 spans 15 residues. Losses at the gene ends were 6 bases for V and 5 bases for J; bases not matched to a gene: 8. The germline V gene has CDR1 MGHRA and CDR2 YSYEKL. The CDR3 reads CASSRWGQGDQPQHF. CDR3 nucleotide sequence: TGCGCCAGCAGTCGATGGGGACAGGGCGATCAGCCCCAGCATTTT.

This clonotype was seen more than once but under ten times. This may stem from a read error, because a much larger clone lies one nucleotide away. V usage is TRBV6-5 and J usage is TRBJ2-1, with a possible D match to TRBD2 (6 bases). The CDR3 extends over 13 amino acids. Deletions cut 2 bases from V and 9 bases from J, with 11 bases between. Germline loops: CDR1 MNHEY, CDR2 SVGAGI. The CDR3 nucleotides read TGTGCCAGCAGTTACCCGCGGGGCGGTGAGCAGTTCTTC. Protein sequence: CASSYPRGGEQFF.

The table lists this clonotype with a few counts. The chain combines TRBV6-1 with TRBJ2-2; possibly TRBD2 for D (6 bases). The V gene lost 6 bases and the J gene lost 8 bases, with 13 bases spanning the gap. The germline V gene has CDR1 MNHNS and CDR2 SASEGT. This CDR3 is built from 13 residues. CDR3 protein: CASRPAGRGELFF. The CDR3 DNA sequence: TGTGCCAGCAGACCCGCGGGGAGGGGGGAGCTGTTTTTT.

This clonotype was detected ten times or more. This chain joins TRBV29-1 and TRBJ2-7; D not resolved. The CDR3 length is 11 residues. Germline-derived CDR1 and CDR2 are SQVTM and ANQGSEA. The V end was cut by 5 bases, the J end by 5 bases, with 10 bases between. The CDR3 region is CSVYNRDEQYF. The DNA of the CDR3 is TGCAGCGTTTACAACAGAGACGAGCAGTACTTC.

The chain carries TRBV7-2 and TRBJ1-5; 8 nucleotides match TRBD1. This CDR3 has 15 residues. Looked up from germline, CDR1 is SGHTA and CDR2 is FQGNSA. The V and J ends lost 5 bases and 7 bases, in that order; junction bases with no gene match: 10. The CDR3 is CASSTQGGGGQPQHF. The CDR3 DNA sequence: TGTGCCAGCAGCACACAGGGGGGGGGGGGACAGCCCCAGCATTTT.

This clonotype was observed at least ten times. The rearrangement uses TRBV2 and TRBJ2-7, with a possible D match to TRBD1 (5 bases). From germline, CDR1 is SNHLY and CDR2 FYNNEI. The V gene lost 8 bases and the J gene lost 0 bases, with 17 bases spanning the gap. The CDR3 covers 15 residues. Here the CDR3 DNA reads TGTGCCAGCCTGGGTGGGGCCGGCTACTCCTACGAGCAGTACTTC. Amino acids: CASLGGAGYSYEQYF.

This clonotype was seen repeatedly, ten times or more. The genes are TRBV10-2 and TRBJ2-3; D is unresolved. Germline CDR1 WSHSY, CDR2 SAAADI. V dropped 2 bases and J dropped 2 bases, with 11 bases sitting between them. CDR3 length: 15 residues. DNA for the CDR3: TGCGCCAGCAGTGAGAGGAAGTTTTACACAGATACGCAGTATTTT. Protein: CASSERKFYTDTQYF.

This clonotype was observed at least ten times. The chain is built from TRBV7-2 and TRBJ2-2; 7 bases match TRBD2. The germline CDR1 and CDR2 sequences are SGHTA and FQGNSA. The CDR3 loop spans 14 amino acids. Germline trimming cut 2 bases from V and 4 bases from J; bases unmatched to any gene: 1. The CDR3 DNA sequence: TGTGCCAGCAGCTTATGGGGGGGCACCGGGGAGCTGTTTTTT. Translating it yields CASSLWGGTGELFF.

This clonotype was picked up one time. As the CDR3 is not closed by the conserved phenylalanine or tryptophan, this likely results from a read error. The chain employs TRBV4-2 and TRBJ1-1; D is possibly TRBD1 (5 bases). This CDR3 comprises 14 residues. Germline V gives CDR1 LGHNA, CDR2 YNFKEQ. V lost 3 bases and J 0 bases, leaving 8 bases between the germline ends. CDR3 residues: CASSQPGLNTEAFL. For the CDR3, the DNA is TGTGCCAGCAGCCAGCCAGGGTTGAACACTGAAGCTTTCCTT.

Many counts were recorded for this clonotype. The chain recombines TRBV3-1 with TRBJ1-5; D is ambiguous. The CDR3 is made up of 13 amino acids. Trimming pared 4 bases from V and 7 bases from J, leaving 11 bases between. Per germline, CDR1 LGHDT and CDR2 YNNKEL (reference sequence). CDR3 loop: CASSPDPEQPQHF. The CDR3 region has the DNA TGTGCCAGCAGCCCGGACCCTGAACAGCCCCAGCATTTT. The full variable domain, its missing parts supplied by reference TRBV3-1 and TRBJ1-5, is DTAVSQTPKYLVTQMGNDKSIKCEQNLGHDTMYWYKQDSKKFLKIMFSYNNKELIINETVPNRFSPKSPDKAHLNLHINSLELGDSAVYFCASSPDPEQPQHFGDGTRLSIL.

In this sample, this clonotype turned up many times. This chain connects TRBV2 to TRBJ2-5; D uncertain. V lost 6 bases, J lost 1 base, and 15 bases lay in between. Looked up from germline, CDR1 is SNHLY and CDR2 is FYNNEI. This CDR3 has 15 amino acids. CDR3 sequence: CASRERARLQETQYF. In DNA, the CDR3 is TGTGCCAGCAGGGAAAGGGCCAGGCTCCAAGAGACCCAGTACTTC.

As concerns this clonotype: Since a far larger clone is one base different, this is likely a read error. This sequence joins TRBV2 and TRBJ2-3; the D is unclear. The end of the DNA is better explained by TRBJ2-5, so the J call may be wrong. There are 13 residues in the CDR3. Germline-derived CDR1 and CDR2 are SNHLY and FYNNEI. The CDR3 spells CASSGSLQETQYF. The CDR3 nucleotides read TGTGCCAGCAGTGGATCGCTCCAAGAGACCCAGTACTTC.

This clonotype has a count of ten or more. This chain connects TRBV9 to TRBJ2-1, with 8 bases that match TRBD2. V was pared by 0 bases and J by 2 bases, with 4 bases of the junction left unmatched. The CDR3 spans 16 residues. In germline, CDR1 is SGDLS, CDR2 YYNGEE. The CDR3 bases are TGTGCCAGCAGCGTAGAGTTACTAGCGGCCTACAATGAGCAGTTCTTC. It specifies CASSVELLAAYNEQFF.

Note on this clonotype: One end of the junction varies from germline; a read error may be responsible. The chain carries TRBV7-9 and TRBJ1-5; 7 bases align to TRBD1. The CDR3 has 14 residues. Germline loops: CDR1 SEHNR, CDR2 FQNEAQ (reference sequence). The DNA for the CDR3 is TGTGCCGGCAGCAGTACAGGGGCGAATCAGCCCCAGCATTTT. Translation gives CAGSSTGANQPQHF.

This clonotype has at least ten counts. The chain joins TRBV30 to TRBJ1-1; TRBD1 agrees at 7 bases. V trimming: 3 bases; J trimming: 11 bases; junction bases outside the gene matches: 9. CDR1 is GTSNPN, CDR2 SVGIG, per germline (reference sequence). There are 12 residues in the CDR3. The CDR3 loop is CAWSGQVVGAFF. The DNA of the CDR3 is TGTGCCTGGAGCGGACAGGTAGTCGGCGCTTTCTTT.

A word on this clonotype: A much larger clone sits a single nucleotide away, making a read error possible. The chain is built from TRBV10-3 and TRBJ1-2; D gene uncertain. Germline V gene sequence: CDR1 ENHRY, CDR2 SYGVKD. This CDR3 is 13 amino acids long. V was clipped by 5 bases and J by 4 bases, with 11 bases between them. CDR3 residues: CAISYDGVYGYTF. The DNA of the CDR3 is TGTGCCATCAGTTACGACGGAGTCTATGGCTACACCTTC.

V gene TRBV12-3 or TRBV12-4 combines with J gene TRBJ1-5; tentatively, D is TRBD1 (6 bases). CDR3 length equals 14 residues. V lost 6 bases and J lost 0, with 9 bases in between. Written as DNA, the CDR3 is TGTGCCAGCAGAGGGACAAATAGCAATCAGCCCCAGCATTTT. Protein product: CASRGTNSNQPQHF.

In its sample, this clonotype is medium-sized (0.01 to 0.1%). The genes are TRBV6-2 or TRBV6-3 and TRBJ2-1; TRBD2 agrees at 8 bases. CDR1 and CDR2 from the germline V gene are MNHEY and SVGEGT. The CDR3 spans 14 residues. The J segment lost 6 bases and the V segment lost 7 bases, leaving 8 bases of the junction unmatched. This chain's CDR3 is CASNIRAGVNEQFF. The CDR3 DNA is TGTGCCAGCAATATAAGAGCGGGGGTCAATGAGCAGTTCTTC.

This clonotype was observed at least ten times. The chain combines TRBV4-3 with TRBJ1-4; D remains ambiguous. Germline V CDR1 and CDR2: LGHNA, YSLEER. Trimming cost V 1 base and J 4 bases, with 10 bases left between them. This CDR3 spans 15 amino acids. CDR3 loop: CASSQGGRSNEKLFF. The DNA for the CDR3 is TGCGCCAGCAGCCAAGGCGGCCGAAGTAATGAAAAACTGTTTTTT.

This clonotype was seen repeatedly, ten times or more. The J gene is TRBJ1-5, the V gene TRBV20-1, with 7 bases aligning to TRBD1. The CDR3 has 15 residues. V lost 1 base, J lost 6 bases, and 9 bases stayed unmatched. Germline V CDR1 and CDR2: DFQATT, SNEGSKA (reference sequence). Here the CDR3 reads CSARVGQEGGQPQHF. CDR3 DNA sequence: TGCAGTGCTAGAGTAGGACAGGAGGGCGGTCAGCCCCAGCATTTT.

The sample holds many counts of this clonotype. The V call is TRBV5-1, the J call TRBJ2-7; 7 bases are shared with TRBD1. This CDR3 is 13 amino acids long. With 8 bases clipped from V and 5 bases from J, the junction kept 10 bases outside the gene matches. Germline V lookup: CDR1 SGHRS, CDR2 YFSETQ. CDR3 protein: CASSDRVENEQYF. In DNA, the CDR3 is TGCGCCAGTTCAGACAGGGTAGAAAACGAGCAGTACTTC.

The chain recombines TRBV6-2 or TRBV6-3 with TRBJ2-5, with 7 bases aligning to TRBD1. Losses at the gene ends were 5 bases for V and 5 bases for J; bases not matched to a gene: 5. CDR3 length: 13 amino acids. Germline assignment: CDR1 MNHEY and CDR2 SVGEGT. The CDR3, as DNA: TGTGCCAGCAGTAGGGACAGCCCGGAGACCCAGTACTTC. Residues: CASSRDSPETQYF.

V gene TRBV5-1 combines with J gene TRBJ1-1; D remains ambiguous. V lost 4 bases and J 1 base, leaving 11 bases between the germline ends. The CDR3 is 14 amino acids. Per the germline V gene, CDR1 is SGHRS and CDR2 is YFSETQ. CDR3 sequence reads: CASSGQAANTEAFF. The CDR3 nucleotides are TGCGCCAGCAGCGGGCAGGCCGCGAACACTGAAGCTTTCTTT.

The sample holds many counts of this clonotype. The rearrangement joins TRBV7-2 to TRBJ1-1; D possibly corresponds to TRBD1 (5 bases). CDR3 length: 13 residues. V was pared by 2 bases and J by 8 bases, with 12 bases between. The V gene's germline CDR1 is SGHTA and CDR2 FQGNSA. DNA of the CDR3: TGTGCCAGCAGCTTACACCAGGGTGGCGAAGCTTTCTTT. Translating gives CASSLHQGGEAFF.

This clonotype was recorded many times. The CDR3 DNA follows: TGCGCCAGCAGCTTTGGCGGCGGTCTCTCTGGGGCCAACGTCCTGACTTTC. Translating gives CASSFGGGLSGANVLTF. The chain uses TRBV5-1 and TRBJ2-6, with D unclear. In germline, CDR1 is SGHRS, CDR2 YFSETQ. Trimming stripped 2 bases from V and 0 bases from J, with 12 bases between. The CDR3 covers 17 residues. Full variable domain (rest looked up from reference TRBV5-1 and TRBJ2-6): KAGVTQTPRYLIKTRGQQVTLSCSPISGHRSVSWYQQTPGQGLQFLFEYFSETQRNKGNFPGRFSGRQFSNSRSEMNVSTLELGDSALYLCASSFGGGLSGANVLTFGAGSRLTVL.

This clonotype has a count of ten or more. The V call is TRBV2, the J call TRBJ2-1, with TRBD2 matching over 8 bases. This CDR3 comprises 15 residues. Germline V gene lookup returns CDR1 SNHLY and CDR2 FYNNEI. V was pared by 5 bases and J by 4 bases, with 7 bases of the junction left unmatched. This chain's CDR3 is CASSSLAGGYNEQFF. CDR3 coding DNA: TGTGCCAGCAGTTCCCTGGCGGGGGGTTACAATGAGCAGTTCTTC.

This clonotype was seen repeatedly, ten times or more. The chain combines TRBV20-1 with TRBJ2-3, with TRBD2 matching 9 bases. The germline CDR1 and CDR2 sequences are DFQATT and SNEGSKA (reference sequence). The CDR3 is 14 residues long. Trimming at V came to 6 bases and at J to 3 bases, leaving 7 bases not matched to a gene. The CDR3 is CSANSGGGTDTQYF. The DNA of the CDR3 is TGCAGTGCAAATAGCGGGGGTGGGACAGATACGCAGTATTTT.

This clonotype was detected only a few times. Possible read error: a much larger clone is one base away. CDR3 DNA: TGTGCCAACAGCTCTCGATATTTTTTCGGGGAGGGAGGGACCTACGAGCAGTACTTC. It is translated as CANSSRYFFGEGGTYEQYF. V usage is TRBV5-6 and J usage is TRBJ2-7, with 7 bases matching TRBD2. The CDR3 loop spans 19 amino acids. Germline CDR1 reads SGHDT; CDR2 reads YYEEEE.